This T cell receptor beta chain was captured by sequencing in a study of beta chain features in type 1 diabetes. Study summary: The patient and healthy donor groups were comparable for age, gender and cell yields. Study-wide results and caveats: Short templates might get an advantage during PCR, and this would be equal in patients and controls.

Expressed TCRB transcripts were sequenced because the entire RNA isolate underwent reverse transcription. Produced via immunoSEQ multiplex PCR; TCRdb's table is partial and in-frame only. The repertoire holds about 350,000 clones, with roughly 21% as singletons. The ends lost 0 bases at V and 1 base at J; junction bases unmatched: 5. CDR1 and CDR2 (germline): SGDLS, YYNGEE. The CDR3 covers 16 residues. Of note for this clone: Its specificity is not known. This specimen includes other DNA sequences encoding the same CDR3.

The J gene is TRBJ2-5, the V gene TRBV9, with TRBD2 matching over 8 bases. The TCR comes from a woman aged 18-29 years in good health. The specimen sequenced was naive CD4+ T cells from blood. CDR3 DNA sequence: TGTGCCAGCAGCGTAGGCGGGGGGCGAGGCCAAGAGACCCAGTACTTC. This sequence encodes CASSVGGGRGQETQYF. The variable domain in full, with the rest retrieved from reference TRBV9 and TRBJ2-5, is DSGVTQTPKHLITATGQRVTLRCSPRSGDLSVYWYQQSLDQGLQFLIQYYNGEERAKGNILERFSAQQFPDLHSELNLSSLELGDSALYFCASSVGGGRGQETQYFGPGTRLLVL.